This T cell receptor (beta chain) was obtained from a study of T cells in localized non-small cell lung cancer. Note on this clone: The antigen remains unidentified.

General study results and limits: Uninvolved adjacent lung had the highest recorded T cell clonality, with tumor below it. In adjacent lung appeared a median roughly 56 of the top 100 tumor clones. Longer survival (overall) was linked to higher T cell density in blood.

The CDR3 spans 13 residues. Germline values: CDR1 MNHEY, CDR2 SVGAGI. V lost 9 bases and J 7 bases, leaving 13 bases between the germline ends. Sequencing was performed with immunoSEQ multiplex PCR; in TCRdb, only in-frame clones are kept and a portion is missing. The sample lists tens of thousands of clones, about 91% occurring once. The source of this sequence is a man between 40 and 70 years old with stage I squamous cell lung carcinoma. This specimen consisted of peripheral blood, obtained before any cancer treatment. This chain connects TRBV6-5 to TRBJ1-6; maybe TRBD1 (5 bases). In nucleotides, the CDR3 is TGTGCCAGTGGGAGGCAGGGAAATTCACCCCTCCACTTT. As protein: CASGRQGNSPLHF.